This TCR beta chain was documented in a study of T cells in Graves' hyperthyroidism and ophthalmopathy. General observations from the study: Most thyroid clonotypes expanded above 0.001 appeared in blood too.

This clonotype has at least ten counts. Antigen unknown. Losses at the gene ends were 4 bases for V and 5 bases for J; bases not matched to a gene: 7. CDR3 length equals 16 residues. Germline V gives CDR1 MDHEN, CDR2 SYDVKM. Amplification targeted TCR beta CDR3 regions from RNA transcripts. First-round RT-PCR of the TCR CDR3 relied on the HTBI primer set. TCRdb called the multiplex PCR reads again in MiXCR, with one record for every CDR3 protein. Of about 400,000 distinct CDR3 sequences in the sample, just under 15% were seen once. Stable Graves' hyperthyroidism meant no ophthalmopathy progression within 18 months. Hyperthyroidism, newly diagnosed and lasting under 2 months, affected patients aged 18 to 65. Not enrolled were patients with uncontrolled infection, other autoimmune disease, pregnancy or lactation.

This clonotype was obtained from a woman aged 25-40 years with Graves' hyperthyroidism. The sample taken for sequencing was blood. The rearrangement links TRBV28 to TRBJ2-1, with 11 bases identical to TRBD2. CDR3 nucleotide sequence: TGTGCCAGCAGTTCTCAGGGACTAGCGGCTCACAATGAGCAGTTCTTC. It codes for CASSSQGLAAHNEQFF.